Detailed here is one T cell receptor beta chain. CDR1 SEHNR and CDR2 FQNEAQ come from the germline V gene (reference sequence). CDR3 length equals 15 residues. The V gene lost 4 bases and the J gene lost 6 bases, with 16 bases spanning the gap. Repertoires were generated with immunoSEQ multiplex PCR, while TCRdb's copy carries only in-frame clones and drops some. The sample consists of approximately 44,000 clones, about 95% of them appearing once. As to treatment: preoperative locoregional IRX-2 cytokine immunotherapy. Patients received preoperative, locoregional IRX-2 cytokine immunotherapy in a phase Ib study. The data were obtained in a study of preoperative IRX-2 immunotherapy in early breast cancer.

The starting material was tumor tissue, obtained after IRX-2 immunotherapy. The chain joins TRBV7-9 to TRBJ1-5; D unclear. This TCR derives from a human donor with breast cancer. The chain's CDR3 is CASSSALGKGQPQHF. The CDR3 DNA is TGTGCCAGCAGCTCCGCTCTAGGTAAAGGTCAGCCCCAGCATTTT.